Below, 28 T cell receptor beta chains from the same sample are listed, as sequenced in a study of T cells in Graves' hyperthyroidism and ophthalmopathy. Amplification targeted TCR beta CDR3 regions from RNA transcripts. With the HTBI primer set, the TCR CDR3 went through a first round of RT-PCR. Each CDR3 protein is one row after TCRdb ran MiXCR on the multiplex PCR reads. The data show some 560,000 distinct CDR3 sequences, around 15% seen once. The specimen was blood. The receptors originated from a woman between 35 and 50 years old with Graves' hyperthyroidism.

The sample holds one count of this clonotype. The V gene is TRBV4-2, the J gene TRBJ2-3; D is uncertain. Trimming removed 0 bases at V and 0 bases at J, with 7 bases between. This CDR3 spans 15 amino acids. The germline CDR1 and CDR2 sequences are LGHNA and YNFKEQ. The CDR3 protein is CASSQDKTSTDTQYF. CDR3 in DNA: TGTGCCAGCAGCCAAGATAAAACTAGCACAGATACGCAGTATTTT.

This clonotype was picked up many times. The chain is built from TRBV6-2 or TRBV6-3 and TRBJ1-1; perhaps TRBD1 as D (6 bases). Per the germline V gene, CDR1 is MNHEY and CDR2 is SVGEGT. V was shortened by 6 bases and J by 5 bases, with 16 bases between the two germline ends. CDR3 length: 14 amino acids. The CDR3 region is CASRNPGAGTEAFF. CDR3 DNA: TGTGCCAGCAGGAATCCAGGGGCGGGGACTGAAGCTTTCTTT.

The chain carries TRBV19 and TRBJ2-4; D is undetermined. Germline-derived CDR1 and CDR2 are LNHDA and SQIVND (reference sequence). V was pared by 5 bases and J by 4 bases, with 15 bases between. The CDR3 length is 15 residues. In DNA form, the CDR3 reads TGTGCCAGTAGTCTACTGACTGAAGAGAAAAACATTCAGTACTTC. Protein sequence: CASSLLTEEKNIQYF.

This clonotype was detected ten times or more. This chain joins TRBV7-8 and TRBJ2-7, with D maybe TRBD1 (6 bases). V was shortened by 1 base and J by 3 bases, with 13 bases between the two germline ends. In germline, CDR1 is SGHVS, CDR2 FQNEAQ. The CDR3 is made up of 15 amino acids. CDR3 sequence reads: CASSLDRDTDYEQYF. CDR3 nucleotide sequence: TGTGCCAGCAGCTTAGATCGGGACACCGACTACGAGCAGTACTTC.

Only a few counts were recorded for this clonotype. CDR3 bases: TGCAGCGTTGAATCCCAGGAGGGGTTTTACGAGCAGTACTTC. Translating gives CSVESQEGFYEQYF. The J gene is TRBJ2-7, the V gene TRBV29-1; tentative D call: TRBD2 (6 bases). CDR1 is SQVTM and CDR2 is ANQGSEA in the germline V gene. The CDR3 extends over 14 amino acids. Trimming took off 2 bases at V and 4 bases at J, with 15 bases between the two ends.

This clonotype was observed at least ten times. The chain recombines TRBV11-2 with TRBJ2-1; D not resolved. The CDR3 loop spans 14 amino acids. CDR1 is SGHAT and CDR2 is FQNNGV in the germline V gene. Deletions cut 5 bases from V and 5 bases from J, with 13 bases between. The CDR3 protein is CASSPWSADNEQFF. In nucleotides, the CDR3 is TGTGCCAGCAGCCCGTGGTCTGCCGACAATGAGCAGTTCTTC.

This clonotype was observed at least ten times. The J gene is TRBJ2-7, the V gene TRBV28; maybe TRBD2 (5 bases). The V and J ends lost 5 bases and 7 bases respectively, with 12 bases between them. The CDR3 runs to 12 residues. Looked up from germline, CDR1 is MDHEN and CDR2 is SYDVKM. CDR3 nucleotide sequence: TGTGCCAGCAGTACGGGAATAGGGGAGCAGTACTTC. Translated: CASSTGIGEQYF.

This clonotype came up many times. The chain has TRBV28 and TRBJ2-1, with unresolved D. This CDR3 has 14 amino acids. V was cut by 6 bases and J by 6 bases, with 15 bases left in between. Germline V CDR1 and CDR2: MDHEN, SYDVKM. The CDR3 DNA sequence: TGTGCCAGCAGCCGAACGGCCCCCAGCAATGAGCAGTTCTTC. Protein: CASSRTAPSNEQFF.

This clonotype was recorded a few times. The chain couples TRBV19 to TRBJ1-5; D unclear. Germline CDR1 reads LNHDA; CDR2 reads SQIVND (reference sequence). The ends were cut back, 0 bases at V and 4 bases at J, with 1 base in the middle. This CDR3 region has 12 residues. The CDR3 loop reads CASSIDNQPQHF. The CDR3 DNA reads as TGTGCCAGTAGTATAGATAATCAGCCCCAGCATTTT.

This sequence joins TRBV7-9 and TRBJ1-2; 7 bases fit TRBD1. CDR1 is SEHNR and CDR2 is FQNEAQ in the germline V gene (reference sequence). The CDR3 length is 15 residues. J lost 2 bases, V lost 2 bases, and 5 bases had no gene match. CDR3 DNA: TGTGCCAGCAGCTTAATGACAGGGATCAACTATGGCTACACCTTC. Its translation: CASSLMTGINYGYTF. The full variable domain, with the rest looked up from reference TRBV7-9 and TRBJ1-2, is DTGVSQNPRHKITKRGQNVTFRCDPISEHNRLYWYRQTLGQGPEFLTYFQNEAQLEKSRLLSDRFSAERPKGSFSTLEIQRTEQGDSAMYLCASSLMTGINYGYTFGSGTRLTVV.

The table lists this clonotype with many counts. V usage is TRBV7-2 and J usage is TRBJ1-4, with a possible D match to TRBD1 (6 bases). This CDR3 is built from 16 residues. Germline V gives CDR1 SGHTA, CDR2 FQGNSA. V lost 5 bases, J lost 1 base, and 14 bases lay in between. CDR3 loop: CASSPRQGITNEKLFF. The CDR3 bases are TGTGCCAGCAGCCCTCGCCAGGGGATAACTAATGAAAAACTGTTTTTT.

The chain couples TRBV10-3 to TRBJ1-1; 7 bases fit TRBD1. This CDR3 region has 14 residues. Germline CDR1 ENHRY, CDR2 SYGVKD. Trimming took 9 bases from V and 1 from J; bases not matched to a gene: 8. The CDR3 protein is CAIATGVENTEAFF. For the CDR3, the DNA is TGTGCCATTGCTACAGGGGTGGAGAACACTGAAGCTTTCTTT.

CDR3 amino acids: CASGDSGRANTGELFF. CDR3 nucleotide sequence: TGTGCCAGCGGAGATAGCGGGAGGGCGAACACCGGGGAGCTGTTTTTT. The rearrangement joins TRBV2 to TRBJ2-2; 11 bases map to TRBD2. Losses at the gene ends were 8 bases for V and 0 bases for J; bases not matched to a gene: 5. Germline V gives CDR1 SNHLY, CDR2 FYNNEI. The CDR3 sequence is 16 residues long.

The chain is built from TRBV2 and TRBJ1-4; the D is unclear. Trimming removed 4 bases from V and 0 bases from J, with 6 bases in between. Germline CDR1 and CDR2: SNHLY and FYNNEI. This CDR3 is built from 14 residues. The CDR3 protein is CASSVRSTNEKLFF. The CDR3 DNA is TGTGCCAGCAGTGTTCGTTCAACTAATGAAAAACTGTTTTTT.

This clonotype was counted at least ten times. This rearrangement joins TRBV7-8 to TRBJ1-2; the match to TRBD1 covers 7 bases. The CDR3 runs 14 residues. Germline-derived CDR1 and CDR2 are SGHVS and FQNEAQ. Trimming took 7 bases from V and 0 from J; bases not matched to a gene: 5. The CDR3 reads CASNRDRANYGYTF. CDR3 DNA sequence: TGTGCCAGCAACCGGGACAGAGCTAACTATGGCTACACCTTC.

The table lists this clonotype with a few counts. J is TRBJ2-2 and V is TRBV28; D possibly uses TRBD1 or TRBD2 (5 bases each). Germline-derived CDR1 and CDR2 are MDHEN and SYDVKM. CDR3 size: 14 residues. With 6 bases removed from V and 0 bases from J, the gap between germline ends came to 8 bases. In DNA form, the CDR3 reads TGTGCCAGCAGGGGACCTCCGAACACCGGGGAGCTGTTTTTT. This gives the protein CASRGPPNTGELFF.

This clonotype showed up just a few times. This chain links TRBV30 with TRBJ2-5, with no clear D. The CDR3 covers 13 residues. Trimming pared 4 bases from V and 2 bases from J, leaving 11 bases between. Germline values: CDR1 GTSNPN, CDR2 SVGIG (reference sequence). CDR3 protein: CAWNHRRQETQYF. The CDR3 region has the DNA TGTGCCTGGAACCACCGGCGGCAAGAGACCCAGTACTTC.

The chain employs TRBV28 and TRBJ1-1, with 7 nucleotides matching TRBD1. The CDR3 extends over 13 amino acids. V trimming: 6 bases; J trimming: 4 bases; junction bases outside the gene matches: 5. Looked up from germline, CDR1 is MDHEN and CDR2 is SYDVKM. The CDR3 region is CASSLGQLTEAFF. The CDR3 nucleotides read TGTGCCAGCAGCCTGGGACAGCTCACTGAAGCTTTCTTT.

This clonotype was observed many times. CDR3 sequence: CASSPSNAGGFWGELFF. The CDR3 nucleotides read TGTGCCAGCAGTCCTTCAAACGCGGGAGGTTTTTGGGGGGAGCTGTTTTTT. J is TRBJ2-2 and V is TRBV28; 8 bases agree with TRBD2. Trimming took 5 bases from V and 8 from J; bases not matched to a gene: 16. This CDR3 has 17 amino acids. From germline, CDR1 is MDHEN and CDR2 SYDVKM.

The rearrangement uses TRBV11-2 and TRBJ2-1; 8 bases are shared with TRBD2. Germline CDR1 is SGHAT and CDR2 is FQNNGV. The CDR3 contains 19 residues. V was pared by 3 bases and J by 1 base, with 14 bases of the junction left unmatched. The chain's CDR3 is CASSFGGLGPSHSYNEQFF. The CDR3 DNA sequence: TGTGCCAGCAGCTTTGGGGGACTAGGACCCTCACATTCCTACAATGAGCAGTTCTTC.

The chain has TRBV2 and TRBJ1-5; TRBD1 matches 7 bases. CDR1 and CDR2 (germline): SNHLY, FYNNEI. The CDR3 loop spans 14 amino acids. Trimming took 6 bases from V and 9 from J; bases not matched to a gene: 11. CDR3 nucleotides: TGTGCCAGCAGGGCTAGCAGGGGGTCGGCGCCCCAGCATTTT. Residues: CASRASRGSAPQHF.

The chain uses TRBV27 and TRBJ1-2; D call uncertain. Deletions cut 2 bases from V and 4 bases from J, with 11 bases between. The CDR3 is 14 amino acids. Per the germline V gene, CDR1 is MNHEY and CDR2 is SMNVEV (reference sequence). The CDR3 here is CASSLPRDGYGYTF. In DNA, the CDR3 is TGTGCCAGCAGTTTACCGAGGGATGGCTATGGCTACACCTTC.

The rearrangement links TRBV30 to TRBJ1-4; TRBD1 might be the D (6 bases). Trimming stripped 0 bases from V and 7 bases from J, with 12 bases between. The CDR3 length is 14 residues. Germline lookup yields CDR1 GTSNPN and CDR2 SVGIG (reference sequence). CDR3 protein: CAWSVNRDGEKLFF. In nucleotides, the CDR3 is TGTGCCTGGAGTGTTAACAGGGACGGTGAAAAACTGTTTTTT.

This clonotype was counted only a few times. The CDR3 reads CAAGRERLFF. CDR3 coding DNA: TGTGCCGCGGGACGGGAGAGACTGTTCTTC. V usage is TRBV27 and J usage is TRBJ2-1, with D maybe TRBD2 (6 bases). Trimming took 11 bases from V and 15 from J, leaving 17 bases between them. The CDR3 totals 10 residues. CDR1 and CDR2 (germline): MNHEY, SMNVEV (reference sequence).

The table lists this clonotype with many counts. The rearrangement joins TRBV28 to TRBJ2-7; the match to TRBD1 covers 11 bases. Germline values: CDR1 MDHEN, CDR2 SYDVKM. There are 15 residues in the CDR3. V was pared by 7 bases and J by 2 bases, with 7 bases of the junction left unmatched. CDR3 residues: CASTGTGGFPYEQYF. The CDR3 DNA reads as TGTGCCAGCACCGGGACAGGGGGATTCCCCTACGAGCAGTACTTC.

This clonotype has ten or more counts. This chain connects TRBV27 to TRBJ2-7, with D possibly called TRBD1 or TRBD2 (5 bases each). V dropped 2 bases and J dropped 3 bases, with 11 bases sitting between them. Per germline, CDR1 MNHEY and CDR2 SMNVEV (reference sequence). CDR3 length: 14 amino acids. The CDR3 sequence is CASSLQGPVYEQYF. CDR3 DNA: TGTGCCAGCAGTTTACAGGGACCCGTCTACGAGCAGTACTTC.

The CDR3 region has the DNA TGCAGCGTTGTCGCGGGAGGGCCGGGTGAGCAGTTCTTC. This codes for CSVVAGGPGEQFF. The chain combines TRBV29-1 with TRBJ2-1; 9 nucleotides agree with TRBD2. The CDR3 consists of 13 residues. CDR1 is SQVTM, CDR2 ANQGSEA, per germline. V gave up 4 bases and J gave up 9 bases; unmatched junction bases: 7.

In the case of this clonotype: A read error may explain this, as a much larger clone is one base away. This sequence joins TRBV27 and TRBJ2-7, with D possibly called TRBD1 or TRBD2 (6 bases each). The CDR3 runs to 13 residues. Germline assignment: CDR1 MNHEY and CDR2 SMNVEV (reference sequence). The CDR3 DNA reads TGTGCCAGCAGTGTCGCCGGGGGCTACGAGCGGTACTTC. Translating it yields CASSVAGGYERYF.